One and the same sample provided the 15 T cell receptor beta chains below, sequenced in a study of T cell repertoires in cytomegalovirus infection. TCRdb ran MiXCR on the reads and lists one entry per CDR3 protein. The sample contains some 600,000 distinct CDR3 sequences, approximately 25% of which appear only once. Sample: CD8+ T cells from PBMCs. These receptors came from a human donor in good health (CMV status not recorded). Some clones in this sample may be carry-over from other donors' samples.

Regarding this clonotype: A much larger clone lies a single base off, so this may be a read error. This chain uses TRBV11-2 with TRBJ1-5; maybe TRBD1 (6 bases). The CDR3 is 13 residues long. Germline V gene data show CDR1 as SGHAT and CDR2 as FQNNGV. CDR3 amino acids: CASSYGGHQPQNF. The CDR3 DNA is TGTGCCAGCAGCTACGGGGGACATCAGCCCCAGAATTTT.

The V and J genes are TRBV5-1 and TRBJ1-5; no clear D gene. Germline V gene data show CDR1 as SGHRS and CDR2 as YFSETQ. The CDR3 has 14 amino acids. V was cut by 2 bases and J by 0 bases, with 6 bases left in between. CDR3 in amino acids: CASSFDGSNQPQHF. The CDR3 DNA is TGCGCCAGCAGCTTCGACGGTAGCAATCAGCCCCAGCATTTT.

In this sample, this clonotype turned up a few times. V is TRBV20-1 and J is TRBJ2-1; unclear D gene. The germline V and J ends were trimmed by 0 bases and 8 bases, with 14 bases remaining between them. The CDR3 is 14 residues long. CDR1 and CDR2 from the germline V gene are DFQATT and SNEGSKA (reference sequence). The CDR3 here is CSARDEQWLDEQFF. The CDR3 nucleotides are TGCAGTGCTAGAGATGAACAGTGGCTCGATGAGCAGTTCTTC.

This clonotype occurred a few times. The chain carries TRBV20-1 and TRBJ1-5; 8 bases fit TRBD1. The CDR3 has 14 amino acids. Germline V CDR1 and CDR2: DFQATT, SNEGSKA (reference sequence). The ends lost 4 bases at V and 4 bases at J; junction bases unmatched: 6. The CDR3 nucleotides read TGCAGTGCTACCGACAGGGGTCGGAATCAGCCCCAGCATTTT. The encoded protein is CSATDRGRNQPQHF.

This rearrangement joins TRBV5-6 to TRBJ2-6; no clear D gene. Trimming cost V 2 bases and J 0 bases, with 15 bases left between them. The length of the CDR3 is 18 residues. CDR1 is SGHDT and CDR2 is YYEEEE in the germline V gene. The CDR3 nucleotides are TGTGCCAGCAGCTTCAGCAGGCCCCCAAACTCTGGGGCCAACGTCCTGACTTTC. This codes for CASSFSRPPNSGANVLTF.

Notes on this clonotype: A much larger clone lies one base from this, so it may be a read error. V gene TRBV2 combines with J gene TRBJ2-1; 10 positions agree with TRBD2. The CDR3 extends over 18 amino acids. The V gene end was trimmed by 11 bases and the J gene end by 1 base; junction bases not matched to a gene: 17. The germline CDR1 and CDR2 sequences are SNHLY and FYNNEI. The CDR3 bases are TGTGCCGGCCCGGAAGGGAATCTAGCGGGGGAGTCCTACAATGAGCAGTTCTTC. The encoded protein is CAGPEGNLAGESYNEQFF. Drawing the rest from reference TRBV2 and TRBJ2-1, the complete variable domain is EPEVTQTPSHQVTQMGQEVILRCVPISNHLYFYWYRQILGQKVEFLVSFYNNEISEKSEIFDDQFSVERPDGSNFTLKIRSTKLEDSAMYFCAGPEGNLAGESYNEQFFGPGTRLTVL.

This clonotype was recorded a few times. This rearrangement joins TRBV19 to TRBJ1-1; no clear D. Deletions cut 3 bases from V and 1 base from J, with 9 bases between. CDR3 length: 14 amino acids. CDR1 and CDR2 (germline): LNHDA, SQIVND (reference sequence). The CDR3 DNA follows: TGTGCCAGTAGTATTGTATCGGGGAACACTGAAGCTTTCTTT. Residues: CASSIVSGNTEAFF.

V gene TRBV19 combines with J gene TRBJ1-1, with D possibly being TRBD1 (6 bases). Germline V gives CDR1 LNHDA, CDR2 SQIVND (reference sequence). The CDR3 sequence is 18 residues long. V was trimmed by 3 bases and J by 4 bases, leaving 24 bases between them. As DNA, the CDR3 is TGTGCCAGTAGTATTAGCGACAGGATTTCTCTCTCGGGCACTGAAGCTTTCTTT. Translating gives CASSISDRISLSGTEAFF.

Concerning this clonotype itself: One end of the junction does not line up with germline, which may come from a read error. The V call is TRBV7-3, the J call TRBJ2-5; either TRBD1 or TRBD2 may fit D (5 bases each). CDR1 and CDR2 (germline): SGHTA, FQGTGA. CDR3 size: 14 residues. In nucleotides, the CDR3 is TGTGCCAGGAGCTTAGTGGGGGATTTAGGGACCCAGTACTTC. Protein product: CARSLVGDLGTQYF.

This clonotype was counted only a few times. The CDR3 is CSVRSRNGYTF. In nucleotides, the CDR3 is TGCAGCGTCAGATCCCGCAATGGCTACACCTTC. V and J are TRBV29-1 and TRBJ1-2; D is ambiguous. Trimming removed 6 bases from V and 6 bases from J, with 11 bases in between. CDR3 length: 11 amino acids. Germline values: CDR1 SQVTM, CDR2 ANQGSEA.

The chain recombines TRBV4-1 with TRBJ2-7; 7 nucleotides align to TRBD2. Unmatched junction bases numbered 8, after V lost 5 bases and J lost 1 base. Germline V lookup: CDR1 MGHRA, CDR2 YSYEKL. The CDR3 consists of 15 residues. The CDR3 sequence: CASSAPGLSSYEQYF. Here the CDR3 DNA reads TGCGCCAGCAGCGCCCCGGGACTATCTTCCTACGAGCAGTACTTC.

The genes are TRBV29-1 and TRBJ2-1; D is possibly TRBD2 (5 bases). This CDR3 region has 15 residues. Trimming removed 3 bases from V and 2 bases from J, with 14 bases in between. Germline CDR1 SQVTM, CDR2 ANQGSEA. The CDR3 nucleotides read TGCAGCGTTGATCCTAGCTACCTCCCCTACAATGAGCAGTTCTTC. Translation gives CSVDPSYLPYNEQFF.

This clonotype was detected ten times or more. J is TRBJ2-1 and V is TRBV6-6, with a weak D call TRBD2 (7 bases). Germline CDR1 MNHNY, CDR2 SVGAGI (reference sequence). V was shortened by 2 bases and J by 6 bases, with 8 bases between the two germline ends. The CDR3 has 13 amino acids. The CDR3 DNA sequence: TGTGCCAGCAGTTACGGGGGGGCCAATGAGCAGTTCTTC. Amino acids: CASSYGGANEQFF.

This clonotype was observed many times. The chain joins TRBV6-2 or TRBV6-3 to TRBJ2-1; 7 nucleotides match TRBD1. CDR3 length equals 13 residues. Germline lookup yields CDR1 MNHEY and CDR2 SVGEGT. V shed 5 bases and J 8 bases; nucleotides not matched to a gene: 6. The CDR3 loop reads CASSRDSGHEQFF. The CDR3 nucleotides are TGTGCCAGCAGTAGGGACAGCGGCCATGAGCAGTTCTTC.

V and J are TRBV14 and TRBJ2-2; tentatively, D is TRBD2 (6 bases). Per germline, CDR1 SGHDN and CDR2 FVKESK. The CDR3 totals 18 residues. The ends were cut back, 1 base at V and 4 bases at J, with 19 bases in the middle. CDR3 nucleotide sequence: TGTGCCAGCAGCCAAGTGGGAGGAATAAGAGACCTCACCGGGGAGCTGTTTTTT. Encoded protein: CASSQVGGIRDLTGELFF.